This T cell receptor beta chain was identified in a study of blood T cell repertoires in COVID-19. Looking at the study overall: Samples of COVID-19 (acute and convalescent) were obtained from the United States, Italy and Spain.

The repertoire was sequenced with immunoSEQ multiplex PCR; TCRdb's copy has only in-frame clones and lacks some. This sample has 40,000 to 50,000 clones, with around 91% found just once. In this sample, this clone turned up a few times. This CDR3 is 14 amino acids long. V was trimmed by 3 bases and J by 5 bases, leaving 11 bases between them. CDR1 LGHNT and CDR2 FRNRAP come from the germline V gene. The sample consisted of peripheral blood. This TCR derives from a man aged 30 to 45 with active or convalescent COVID-19. The chain combines TRBV12-5 with TRBJ2-1; possible D gene TRBD1, 6 bases. The CDR3 region is CASGLGQIHNEQFF. The CDR3 nucleotides are TGTGCTAGTGGTTTAGGACAGATCCACAATGAGCAGTTCTTC.